This note documents a single T cell receptor beta chain sequence. Amplification of TCR alpha and beta CDR3 regions from RNA used iRepertoire nested multiplex PCR. One entry per CDR3 protein, called by TCRdb with MiXCR from the multiplex PCR reads. The sample includes fewer than 500,000 distinct CDR3 sequences, about 40% of them seen just once. The data originate from a study of glioma-infiltrating T cells. Study in general: Low-grade gliomas were grade II; glioblastomas were grade IV at initial diagnosis.

The length of the CDR3 is 13 residues. Germline loops: CDR1 KGHSH, CDR2 LQKENI. Trimming left V 0 bases short and J 9 bases short, with 11 bases between. The receptor comes from a human donor with low-grade glioma or glioblastoma, undergoing nonglioma brain surgery, or in good health (not recorded which). The chain links TRBV18 to TRBJ1-2; D perhaps matches TRBD1 (5 bases). The specimen was glioma tissue, nonneoplastic brain tissue, or PBMCs (not recorded which). CDR3 residues: CASSPPGRESYTF. DNA of the CDR3: TGTGCCAGCTCACCACCAGGCAGGGAAAGCTACACCTTC.